This note documents a single TCR beta chain sequence. With 0 bases removed from V and 3 bases from J, the gap between germline ends came to 6 bases. Germline CDR1 is GTSNPN and CDR2 is SVGIG (reference sequence). This CDR3 has 12 residues. A library of TCRbeta sequences, prepared with unique molecular identifiers, was generated. TCRdb used MiXCR to reprocess the PCR reads, holding one entry per CDR3 protein. This table has about 540,000 distinct CDR3 sequences, roughly 18% appearing once. These data belong to a study of T-cell reconstitution after alpha-beta-depleted transplantation in children. The TCR originated in a human donor who donated a stem cell graft to a child with acute lymphoblastic leukemia. The rearrangement joins TRBV30 to TRBJ2-7, with D possibly matching TRBD1 (6 bases). The sequences come from PBMCs from the stem cell graft donor, collected from the stem cell graft. DNA for the CDR3: TGTGCCTGGAGTGTAGGGGGCTACGAGCAGTACTTC. Its translation is CAWSVGGYEQYF.